The next 16 T cell receptor beta chains were all read from a single sample in a study of blood T cell repertoires in COVID-19. The method was immunoSEQ multiplex PCR; TCRdb's version includes in-frame clones alone and lacks a portion of them. Of 300,000 to 350,000 clones in the sample, around 88% were seen once. The sample comprised peripheral blood. Source of these receptors: a woman aged 30 to 39 with COVID-19, enrolled during active disease.

The rearrangement joins TRBV12-3 or TRBV12-4 to TRBJ1-4; D gene uncertain. The CDR3 consists of 11 residues. V was trimmed by 4 bases and J by 8 bases, leaving 5 bases between them. CDR3 sequence: CASSSGEKLFF. DNA of the CDR3: TGTGCCAGCAGTTCGGGGGAAAAACTGTTTTTT.

This clone came up a few times. The chain recombines TRBV9 with TRBJ1-1; a weak D match, TRBD1 (5 bases). V was shortened by 0 bases and J by 1 base, with 10 bases between the two germline ends. In germline, CDR1 is SGDLS, CDR2 YYNGEE. The CDR3 has 15 residues. The CDR3 region has the DNA TGTGCCAGCAGCGTAGTAGCCGGGGGGAACACTGAAGCTTTCTTT. It specifies CASSVVAGGNTEAFF.

J is TRBJ1-4 and V is TRBV7-8; the match to TRBD1 covers 8 bases. Germline V gene data show CDR1 as SGHVS and CDR2 as FQNEAQ. Trimming at V came to 6 bases and at J to 7 bases, leaving 4 bases not matched to a gene. The CDR3 runs to 13 residues. This CDR3 is CASRKDRGEKLFF. The CDR3 coding sequence is TGTGCCAGCAGAAAAGACAGGGGTGAAAAACTGTTTTTT.

This chain connects TRBV7-9 to TRBJ1-2; tentative D call: TRBD1 (5 bases). The germline V and J ends were trimmed by 2 bases and 4 bases, with 8 bases remaining between them. CDR3 length: 13 residues. Germline assignment: CDR1 SEHNR and CDR2 FQNEAQ (reference sequence). The CDR3 DNA is TGTGCCAGCAGCTTACAGGGCCTCTATGGCTACACCTTC. Translated: CASSLQGLYGYTF.

This chain uses TRBV27 with TRBJ1-5, with D unclear. V lost 2 bases, J lost 2 bases, and 10 bases lay in between. The CDR3 covers 15 residues. Germline CDR1 reads MNHEY; CDR2 reads SMNVEV (reference sequence). CDR3 in amino acids: CASSLVFTGNQPQHF. The CDR3 nucleotides read TGTGCCAGCAGTTTAGTATTTACGGGCAATCAGCCCCAGCATTTT.

The chain combines TRBV5-1 with TRBJ1-4, with TRBD1 identical over 8 bases. The junction had 7 bases not matched to a gene; V was cut back by 4 bases and J by 8 bases. The germline gives CDR1 SGHRS, CDR2 YFSETQ. This CDR3 is built from 14 residues. The CDR3 sequence: CASSAQGAGEKLFF. The CDR3 region has the DNA TGCGCCAGCAGCGCTCAGGGGGCTGGGGAAAAACTGTTTTTT.

This rearrangement joins TRBV15 to TRBJ2-1, with 7 bases that match TRBD2. CDR1 and CDR2 (germline): LNHNV, YYDKDF (reference sequence). This CDR3 has 16 amino acids. With V trimmed by 5 bases and J by 4 bases, 11 bases remained unmatched. The CDR3 DNA sequence: TGTGCCACCAGCCCCCGGGCGGGGGTCCGGTACAATGAGCAGTTCTTC. Its protein product is CATSPRAGVRYNEQFF.

This rearrangement joins TRBV2 to TRBJ1-5, with 8 bases aligning to TRBD1. CDR1 and CDR2 from the germline V gene are SNHLY and FYNNEI. After removal of 6 bases from V and 0 bases from J, the junction contained 7 bases not matched to a gene. The CDR3 runs 16 residues. This CDR3 reads CASSGQGQYSNQPQHF. CDR3 nucleotides: TGTGCCAGCAGCGGACAGGGACAATATAGCAATCAGCCCCAGCATTTT. Supplemented by reference TRBV2 and TRBJ1-5, the full variable domain reads EPEVTQTPSHQVTQMGQEVILRCVPISNHLYFYWYRQILGQKVEFLVSFYNNEISEKSEIFDDQFSVERPDGSNFTLKIRSTKLEDSAMYFCASSGQGQYSNQPQHFGDGTRLSIL.

The chain is built from TRBV29-1 and TRBJ1-2; the D gene is possibly TRBD1 (5 bases). The germline V and J ends were trimmed by 7 bases and 4 bases, with 13 bases remaining between them. Looked up from germline, CDR1 is SQVTM and CDR2 is ANQGSEA. There are 12 residues in the CDR3. CDR3 loop: CSALKGSYGYTF. The CDR3 bases are TGCAGCGCCCTCAAGGGGTCCTATGGCTACACCTTC.

The chain combines TRBV4-2 with TRBJ1-6; tentative D call: TRBD1 (6 bases). CDR1 is LGHNA and CDR2 is YNFKEQ in the germline V gene. V was trimmed by 2 bases and J by 10 bases, leaving 15 bases between them. The CDR3 is made up of 15 amino acids. DNA for the CDR3: TGTGCCAGCAGCCAAAACCAGGGGTGGGAATCACCCCTCCACTTT. Translated: CASSQNQGWESPLHF.

This chain joins TRBV7-9 and TRBJ2-2; TRBD1 matches 10 bases. V was pared by 1 base and J by 2 bases, with 10 bases of the junction left unmatched. CDR3 size: 19 residues. Germline loops: CDR1 SEHNR, CDR2 FQNEAQ (reference sequence). The CDR3 loop reads CASSLGRGGQGRNTGELFF. CDR3 coding DNA: TGTGCCAGCAGCTTAGGGCGTGGGGGACAGGGGCGAAACACCGGGGAGCTGTTTTTT.

As concerns this clone: The identical CDR3 is also encoded by other nucleotide sequences in the sample. The chain couples TRBV24-1 to TRBJ1-2, with D perhaps TRBD1 (6 bases). The CDR3 length is 13 residues. V was pared by 0 bases and J by 6 bases, with 7 bases between. Germline V gene data show CDR1 as KGHDR and CDR2 as SFDVKD. DNA for the CDR3: TGTGCCACCAGTGATTTGTCAGGGGATGGCTACACCTTC. Translating gives CATSDLSGDGYTF.

This rearrangement joins TRBV5-6 to TRBJ2-3; 12 bases fit TRBD1. Per the germline V gene, CDR1 is SGHDT and CDR2 is YYEEEE. With 1 base clipped from V and 2 bases from J, the junction kept 5 bases outside the gene matches. CDR3 length equals 17 residues. The CDR3 nucleotides read TGTGCCAGCAGCTTGTGGGGACAGGGGGCCGTCACAGATACGCAGTATTTT. It encodes CASSLWGQGAVTDTQYF.

The chain joins TRBV19 to TRBJ2-3; 8 nucleotides match TRBD1. The length of the CDR3 is 14 residues. V trimming: 5 bases; J trimming: 6 bases; junction bases outside the gene matches: 7. Germline loops: CDR1 LNHDA, CDR2 SQIVND (reference sequence). CDR3 DNA: TGTGCCAGTAGTGAACAGGGGGGTGGGGATACGCAGTATTTT. Its translation is CASSEQGGGDTQYF.

This chain connects TRBV5-1 to TRBJ1-3, with no clear D. The V end lost 1 base, the J end lost 0 bases, and 8 bases lay between the germline ends. The length of the CDR3 is 15 residues. Germline assignment: CDR1 SGHRS and CDR2 YFSETQ. CDR3 amino acids: CASSLNGNSGNTIYF. Written as DNA, the CDR3 is TGCGCCAGCAGCTTGAACGGGAACTCTGGAAACACCATATATTTT.

The rearrangement uses TRBV13 and TRBJ2-1; 8 bases align to TRBD2. Trimming took 5 bases from V and 6 from J; bases not matched to a gene: 9. Germline V lookup: CDR1 PRHDT, CDR2 FYEKMQ (reference sequence). The CDR3 runs 15 residues. The CDR3 DNA sequence: TGTGCCAGCAGCCTCCGGGGGGGGGCCCCCAATGAGCAGTTCTTC. Its translation: CASSLRGGAPNEQFF.